Below, 21 T cell receptor beta chains from the same sample are listed, as sequenced in a study of identical twins. TCRdb re-derived calls from the 5' RACE reads in MiXCR, one entry per CDR3 protein. The sample holds hundreds of thousands of distinct CDR3 sequences, roughly 9.7% seen once. The data were also submitted as part of a second study, on yellow fever vaccine responses in identical twins.

The sequencing input was CD8+ T cells sorted from blood. Receptors were obtained from a woman between 18 and 29 years old in good health.

As to this clonotype: A read error is possible here, since a much larger clone lies one base away. The chain recombines TRBV2 with TRBJ2-2; 8 bases agree with TRBD2. Germline CDR1 and CDR2: SNHLY and FYNNEI. This CDR3 spans 14 amino acids. J lost 4 bases, V lost 11 bases, and 9 bases had no gene match. The CDR3 protein is CAGQTSASTGELFF. The DNA for the CDR3 is TGTGCCGGACAGACTAGCGCCAGCACCGGGGAGCTGTTTTTT.

The sample holds many counts of this clonotype. The chain joins TRBV4-2 to TRBJ2-3, with 12 nucleotides matching TRBD2. J lost 0 bases, V lost 0 bases, and 4 bases had no gene match. From germline, CDR1 is LGHNA and CDR2 YNFKEQ. This CDR3 contains 18 residues. CDR3 sequence (DNA): TGTGCCAGCAGCCAAGAATTACTAGCGGGAGGAAGCACAGATACGCAGTATTTT. Residues: CASSQELLAGGSTDTQYF.

This clonotype was counted many times. DNA of the CDR3: TGCGCCAGCAGCCAAGGAACAGGGACCAAAAACATTCAGTACTTC. It codes for CASSQGTGTKNIQYF. The chain employs TRBV4-3 and TRBJ2-4; a possible D gene is TRBD1 (6 bases). CDR3 length equals 15 residues. The V gene lost 1 base and the J gene lost 2 bases, with 9 bases spanning the gap. The germline V gene encodes CDR1 LGHNA and CDR2 YSLEER.

This clonotype has only a few counts. The CDR3 loop reads CASSYRPSGVNEQFF. CDR3 nucleotides: TGTGCCAGCAGCTACCGGCCTAGCGGGGTCAATGAGCAGTTCTTC. This chain uses TRBV7-9 with TRBJ2-1; 9 nucleotides line up with TRBD2. This CDR3 has 15 residues. V lost 4 bases and J lost 6; bases outside the gene matches: 7. Germline V gives CDR1 SEHNR, CDR2 FQNEAQ (reference sequence).

This clonotype was counted ten times or more. The rearrangement links TRBV9 to TRBJ2-7; TRBD2 is a possible D gene (5 bases). Germline CDR1 and CDR2: SGDLS and YYNGEE. The CDR3 covers 14 residues. The V end lost 0 bases, the J end lost 3 bases, and 10 bases lay between the germline ends. The CDR3 protein is CASSVEAGFYEQYF. The CDR3 coding sequence is TGTGCCAGCAGCGTAGAGGCGGGTTTCTACGAGCAGTACTTC.

This clonotype was seen a few times. V usage is TRBV28 and J usage is TRBJ2-7, with D maybe TRBD1 (7 bases). The CDR3 totals 15 residues. CDR1 is MDHEN, CDR2 SYDVKM, per germline. Trimming pared 6 bases from V and 3 bases from J, leaving 18 bases between. CDR3 protein: CASRRTGEVGYEQYF. The CDR3 nucleotides read TGTGCCAGCAGACGAACAGGGGAGGTGGGCTACGAGCAGTACTTC.

This clonotype was recorded many times. The J gene is TRBJ2-7, the V gene TRBV4-1; possible D gene TRBD1, 5 bases. Germline values: CDR1 MGHRA, CDR2 YSYEKL. V was cut by 0 bases and J by 4 bases, with 10 bases left in between. The CDR3 sequence is 14 residues long. The CDR3 DNA reads TGCGCCAGCAGCCAAGAGGGGCGTAGTTACGAGCAGTACTTC. It translates to CASSQEGRSYEQYF.

The chain joins TRBV9 to TRBJ2-7, with D uncertain. The CDR3 runs 13 residues. Germline values: CDR1 SGDLS, CDR2 YYNGEE. The V gene lost 3 bases and the J gene lost 1 base, with 8 bases spanning the gap. CDR3 residues: CASSETPSYEQYF. CDR3 nucleotides: TGTGCCAGCAGCGAGACACCTTCCTACGAGCAGTACTTC.

V usage is TRBV6-5 and J usage is TRBJ2-7; D ambiguous. Germline CDR1 reads MNHEY; CDR2 reads SVGAGI. The CDR3 covers 13 residues. The V end was cut by 4 bases, the J end by 5 bases, with 12 bases between. CDR3 protein: CASSSLWQNEQYF. In nucleotides, the CDR3 is TGTGCCAGCAGTTCTTTGTGGCAAAACGAGCAGTACTTC.

This clonotype appeared a few times. This chain uses TRBV6-6 with TRBJ1-2; no definite D call. Germline V gene sequence: CDR1 MNHNY, CDR2 SVGAGI (reference sequence). There are 13 residues in the CDR3. Trimming removed 0 bases at V and 8 bases at J, with 10 bases between. This CDR3 is CASSYSIGVGYTF. For the CDR3, the DNA is TGTGCCAGCAGTTACTCGATCGGGGTAGGCTACACCTTC.

J is TRBJ2-1 and V is TRBV5-4, with TRBD2 identical over 8 bases. This CDR3 spans 16 amino acids. Germline lookup yields CDR1 SGHNT and CDR2 YYREEE (reference sequence). V was pared by 0 bases and J by 2 bases, with 4 bases of the junction left unmatched. CDR3 loop: CASSLGSGGPYNEQFF. Written as DNA, the CDR3 is TGTGCCAGCAGCTTGGGCTCGGGGGGGCCCTACAATGAGCAGTTCTTC.

There are a few counts of this clonotype. This chain links TRBV5-5 with TRBJ2-7, with D perhaps matching TRBD1 (6 bases). The germline V gene has CDR1 SGHKS and CDR2 YYEKEE (reference sequence). CDR3 length: 16 residues. V shed 2 bases and J shed 3 bases, with 18 bases lying between them. CDR3 region: CASSFGRWVRGYEQYF. CDR3 sequence (DNA): TGTGCCAGCAGCTTCGGACGGTGGGTCAGGGGCTACGAGCAGTACTTC.

This clonotype was found many times. The chain carries TRBV7-9 and TRBJ2-3; D might be TRBD2 (6 bases). Germline V gene data show CDR1 as SEHNR and CDR2 as FQNEAQ (reference sequence). Trimming took off 5 bases at V and 5 bases at J, with 8 bases between the two ends. The CDR3 has 12 residues. The CDR3 loop reads CASSPRGDTQYF. In DNA form, the CDR3 reads TGTGCCAGCAGCCCGCGGGGAGATACGCAGTATTTT.

The chain uses TRBV28 and TRBJ2-7; 7 bases align to TRBD1. The junction had 6 bases not matched to a gene; V was cut back by 7 bases and J by 0 bases. The CDR3 covers 14 residues. The germline V gene has CDR1 MDHEN and CDR2 SYDVKM. The CDR3 loop reads CASISGTASYEQYF. The DNA of the CDR3 is TGTGCCAGCATATCCGGGACAGCCTCCTACGAGCAGTACTTC.

Of note for this clonotype: A read error may explain this, as a much larger clone is one base away. The chain employs TRBV5-1 and TRBJ2-2, with a weak D call TRBD1 (6 bases). The CDR3 is 14 residues long. CDR1 is SGHRS and CDR2 is YFSETQ in the germline V gene. This CDR3 is CSSSFTGYTGELFF. For the CDR3, the DNA is TGCTCCAGCAGCTTTACAGGGTATACCGGGGAGCTGTTTTTT.

This clonotype was seen at least ten times. The rearrangement links TRBV7-8 to TRBJ2-2, with D possibly being TRBD2 (5 bases). The CDR3 totals 16 residues. Trimming pared 1 base from V and 3 bases from J, leaving 12 bases between. Germline V gene lookup returns CDR1 SGHVS and CDR2 FQNEAQ. The CDR3 nucleotides are TGTGCCAGCAGCTTAGTTGGACTCATACACACCGGGGAGCTGTTTTTT. It is translated as CASSLVGLIHTGELFF. Full variable domain (remainder filled in from reference TRBV7-8 and TRBJ2-2): GAGVSQSPRYKVAKRGQDVALRCDPISGHVSLFWYQQALGQGPEFLTYFQNEAQLDKSGLPSDRFFAERPEGSVSTLKIQRTQQEDSAVYLCASSLVGLIHTGELFFGEGSRLTVL.

This clonotype was found many times. The chain joins TRBV7-2 to TRBJ2-7; no clear D gene. CDR3 length: 17 amino acids. Trimming removed 5 bases from V and 1 base from J, with 21 bases in between. Germline V gene lookup returns CDR1 SGHTA and CDR2 FQGNSA. This CDR3 reads CASSPHGLRMDSYEQYF. DNA of the CDR3: TGTGCCAGCAGCCCGCATGGCCTTAGGATGGATTCCTACGAGCAGTACTTC.

This clonotype was seen a handful of times. The V call is TRBV20-1, the J call TRBJ2-5, with 10 bases lining up with TRBD2. Germline CDR1 reads DFQATT; CDR2 reads SNEGSKA (reference sequence). V was pared by 7 bases and J by 5 bases, with 4 bases of the junction left unmatched. This CDR3 is built from 12 residues. The CDR3 DNA is TGCAGTGGGTTAGCGGGGGGCGAGACCCAGTACTTC. The encoded protein is CSGLAGGETQYF.

This rearrangement joins TRBV4-3 to TRBJ2-1; 10 bases map to TRBD2. J was trimmed by 8 bases and V by 4 bases; bases with no gene match: 11. Looked up from germline, CDR1 is LGHNA and CDR2 is YSLEER. The CDR3 has 16 residues. CDR3 amino acids: CASSPSLAGIPYEQFF. The CDR3 DNA sequence: TGCGCCAGCAGCCCCTCACTAGCGGGAATCCCGTATGAGCAGTTCTTC.

This clonotype was recorded a few times. The V gene is TRBV4-3, the J gene TRBJ2-3, with 8 bases matching TRBD2. With 0 bases clipped from V and 0 bases from J, the junction kept 5 bases outside the gene matches. Germline V CDR1 and CDR2: LGHNA, YSLEER. CDR3 length: 17 residues. The CDR3 region has the DNA TGCGCCAGCAGCCAAGATCGGGGGGGCTCAAGCACAGATACGCAGTATTTT. Protein: CASSQDRGGSSTDTQYF.

In this sample, this clonotype turned up a few times. V usage is TRBV29-1 and J usage is TRBJ2-7, with TRBD2 as a possible D gene (7 bases). The CDR3 length is 12 residues. Germline V CDR1 and CDR2: SQVTM, ANQGSEA. CDR3: CRIIIGGDEQYF. The DNA of the CDR3 is TGCAGGATTATTATAGGGGGGGACGAGCAGTACTTC.